These 8 T cell receptor beta chains share one sample of origin, sequenced in a study. TCRdb itself ran the 5' RACE reads through MiXCR, one entry per CDR3 protein. The repertoire includes tens of thousands of distinct CDR3 sequences, 24% of them detected once, and roughly 3% sits in the top ten. What was sequenced was tumor-infiltrating naive CD4+ T cells sorted from the breast tumor. Sample subset: naive CD4+ T cells, CD4+CD45RA+CD25-. Receptor source: a female donor with breast cancer.

Comment on this clonotype: One end of the junction fails to match germline, which may point to a read error. The CDR3 DNA follows: TGTGCCAGCAGGAAGGAGTGGGGCGCAGATACGCAGTTTTTT. This gives the protein CASRKEWGADTQFF. The genes are TRBV2 and TRBJ2-3, with D possibly TRBD1 on 5 matching bases. The CDR3 is 14 amino acids. Germline assignment: CDR1 SNHLY and CDR2 FYNNEI.

The V gene is TRBV12-5, the J gene TRBJ1-6, with 8 bases that match TRBD1. CDR1 LGHNT and CDR2 FRNRAP come from the germline V gene. CDR3 size: 15 residues. CDR3 sequence: CASRGSTGVNSPLHF. The CDR3 DNA reads TGTGCCAGCAGGGGATCGACAGGGGTCAATTCACCCCTCCACTTT.

With respect to this clonotype: A much larger clone sits a single nucleotide away, making a read error possible. V is TRBV7-2 and J is TRBJ1-1, with 9 bases identical to TRBD1. In germline, CDR1 is SGHTA, CDR2 FQGNSA. The CDR3 extends over 13 amino acids. CDR3 residues: CASSTRTGAEACF. Here the CDR3 DNA reads TGTGCCAGCAGCACCCGGACAGGGGCTGAAGCTTGCTTT.

The J gene is TRBJ1-1, the V gene TRBV28; the D gene is possibly TRBD1 (5 bases). The CDR3 runs to 15 residues. The V end was cut by 5 bases, the J end by 4 bases, with 17 bases between. CDR1 is MDHEN, CDR2 SYDVKM, per germline. The CDR3 DNA sequence: TGTGCCAGCAGTACACCAAGACAGTGGGTCACTGAAGCTTTCTTT. Amino acid sequence: CASSTPRQWVTEAFF.

V gene TRBV20-1 combines with J gene TRBJ2-2; 8 nucleotides match TRBD1. V dropped 2 bases and J dropped 6; count of bases not matched to a gene: 5. This CDR3 comprises 14 residues. Germline assignment: CDR1 DFQATT and CDR2 SNEGSKA (reference sequence). The DNA for the CDR3 is TGCAGTGCTAGAAGACAGGGGTGGTCCGGGGAGCTGTTTTTT. This sequence encodes CSARRQGWSGELFF.

Comments on this clonotype: Given a much more abundant clone one base away, this may be a read error. The rearrangement joins TRBV5-1 to TRBJ2-1; D is possibly TRBD1 (5 bases). This CDR3 has 16 amino acids. Per germline, CDR1 SGHRS and CDR2 YFSETQ. The CDR3 here is CASSSSQVQGYNEQLF. CDR3 bases: TGCGCCAGCAGCTCCTCCCAGGTTCAGGGCTACAATGAGCAGCTCTTC.

This clonotype was seen at least ten times. V is TRBV5-1 and J is TRBJ1-2; TRBD1 might be the D (6 bases). V lost 3 bases to trimming and J lost 5 bases, with 11 bases between them. This CDR3 contains 13 residues. Germline-derived CDR1 and CDR2 are SGHRS and YFSETQ. The CDR3: CASSSERGYGYTF. The CDR3 DNA reads TGCGCCAGCAGCTCGGAAAGGGGGTATGGCTACACCTTC.

The chain is built from TRBV7-2 and TRBJ2-2, with unresolved D. V was cut by 1 base and J by 2 bases, with 5 bases left in between. The CDR3 spans 14 residues. Per the germline V gene, CDR1 is SGHTA and CDR2 is FQGNSA. CDR3 residues: CASSLDFNTGELFF. CDR3 bases: TGTGCCAGCAGCTTAGACTTCAACACCGGGGAGCTGTTTTTT.